These 16 T cell receptor beta chains originate from one sample sequenced in a study of shared clonotypes between healthy human individuals. TCRdb's table, derived via immunoSEQ multiplex PCR, lists solely in-frame clones and lacks some. Of about 2 million clones listed, roughly 95% were seen once; the top ten hold 0.1% to 0.15%. Sequencing was done on a sample of naive CD4+ T cells sorted from blood. Stated subset: CD45RA+ positively selected. These receptors were taken from a man between 18 and 35 years old in good health.

This clone was observed a few times. The chain combines TRBV19 with TRBJ2-7; 7 bases align to TRBD1. The V and J ends lost 6 bases and 1 base, in that order; junction bases with no gene match: 3. The germline V gene has CDR1 LNHDA and CDR2 SQIVND (reference sequence). The CDR3 is made up of 13 amino acids. The CDR3 DNA reads as TGTGCCAGTAGGTCCAGGGGGTCCTACGAGCAGTACTTC. Amino acids: CASRSRGSYEQYF.

The chain recombines TRBV5-4 with TRBJ1-1; 7 nucleotides match TRBD1. Germline V gene lookup returns CDR1 SGHNT and CDR2 YYREEE (reference sequence). The J segment lost 7 bases and the V segment lost 2 bases, leaving 5 bases of the junction unmatched. CDR3 length equals 13 residues. CDR3 residues: CASSLQNRGEAFF. The CDR3 DNA sequence: TGTGCCAGCAGCTTACAAAACAGGGGTGAAGCTTTCTTT.

The chain employs TRBV11-2 and TRBJ1-1; no definite D call. Trimming cost V 5 bases and J 5 bases, with 21 bases left between them. The germline CDR1 and CDR2 sequences are SGHAT and FQNNGV. This CDR3 has 16 residues. This chain's CDR3 is CASSLLGFTGGTEAFF. The CDR3 region has the DNA TGTGCCAGCAGCCTCTTAGGATTCACGGGAGGGACTGAAGCTTTCTTT.

CDR3 in DNA: TGTGCCAGCAGTACCCTCGGGCAGTCCGGAAACACCATATATTTT. Amino acid sequence: CASSTLGQSGNTIYF. The V gene is TRBV2, the J gene TRBJ1-3, with D uncertain. Trimming left V 5 bases short and J 4 bases short, with 15 bases between. Looked up from germline, CDR1 is SNHLY and CDR2 is FYNNEI. The CDR3 has 15 amino acids.

The chain employs TRBV27 and TRBJ2-3; 11 bases line up with TRBD2. J gave up 0 bases and V 5 bases, and 13 bases lay outside the gene matches. Germline CDR1 is MNHEY and CDR2 is SMNVEV (reference sequence). The CDR3 runs to 19 residues. CDR3 coding DNA: TGTGCCAGCAGTCAACTAGCGGGAGCGATTCTAAGAAGCACAGATACGCAGTATTTT. It specifies CASSQLAGAILRSTDTQYF.

The chain combines TRBV10-3 with TRBJ2-2; D is ambiguous. The CDR3 consists of 14 residues. The germline V gene encodes CDR1 ENHRY and CDR2 SYGVKD. Between the trimmed V and J ends, which lost 3 bases and 5 bases, there was a span of 10 bases. The CDR3 nucleotides are TGTGCCATCAGTGAAAGGTCCGGTACCGGGGAGCTGTTTTTT. Amino acids: CAISERSGTGELFF.

The chain combines TRBV29-1 with TRBJ2-1; 11 nucleotides line up with TRBD2. In germline, CDR1 is SQVTM, CDR2 ANQGSEA. CDR3 length equals 15 residues. J lost 9 bases, V lost 7 bases, and 14 bases had no gene match. CDR3 nucleotide sequence: TGCAGCGCTGAGTATAGCGGGAGGGGTGATGGTGAGCAGTTCTTC. It is translated as CSAEYSGRGDGEQFF.

This clone was recorded once. J is TRBJ2-7 and V is TRBV6-5, with D perhaps TRBD1 or TRBD2 (6 bases each). Germline V CDR1 and CDR2: MNHEY, SVGAGI. Trimming shortened V by 5 bases and J by 2 bases, and 16 bases separated the two germline ends. CDR3 length equals 15 residues. CDR3 protein: CASSPVAEGAYEQYF. CDR3 nucleotides: TGTGCCAGCAGTCCAGTAGCGGAGGGGGCCTACGAGCAGTACTTC.

J is TRBJ2-4 and V is TRBV7-2; weak D call: TRBD2 (6 bases). V lost 5 bases, J lost 11 bases, and 16 bases lay in between. Germline V gives CDR1 SGHTA, CDR2 FQGNSA. The CDR3 contains 13 residues. The CDR3 loop is CASSLAGKSVQYF. The CDR3 DNA sequence: TGTGCCAGCAGCCTGGCGGGAAAATCCGTTCAGTACTTC.

The rearrangement uses TRBV25-1 and TRBJ2-3; no firm D call. Trimming pared 5 bases from V and 6 bases from J, leaving 6 bases between. The V gene's germline CDR1 is MGHDK and CDR2 SYGVNS. The CDR3 runs 11 residues. CDR3 DNA: TGTGCCAGCAGTAGCCCGGATACGCAGTATTTT. This sequence encodes CASSSPDTQYF. The whole variable domain, remainder taken from reference TRBV25-1 and TRBJ2-3, is EADIYQTPRYLVIGTGKKITLECSQTMGHDKMYWYQQDPGMELHLIHYSYGVNSTEKGDLSSESTVSRIRTEHFPLTLESARPSHTSQYLCASSSPDTQYFGPGTRLTVL.

With respect to this clone: Other DNA sequences within the sample encode an identical CDR3. This chain links TRBV18 with TRBJ2-1, with 7 bases lining up with TRBD1. Germline V gene lookup returns CDR1 KGHSH and CDR2 LQKENI. This CDR3 is built from 14 residues. J gave up 2 bases and V 3 bases, and 1 base lay outside the gene matches. The CDR3 coding sequence is TGTGCCAGCTCACCTGGGACAGCCTACAATGAGCAGTTCTTC. It translates to CASSPGTAYNEQFF.

This clone appeared once. The chain has TRBV28 and TRBJ1-2; the D gene is possibly TRBD1 (5 bases). V was trimmed by 3 bases and J by 0 bases, leaving 11 bases between them. The length of the CDR3 is 15 residues. Germline V gene data show CDR1 as MDHEN and CDR2 as SYDVKM. CDR3 coding DNA: TGTGCCAGCAGTTTGTACATGACAGCTAACTATGGCTACACCTTC. Its protein is CASSLYMTANYGYTF.

The chain uses TRBV13 and TRBJ1-2; no definite D call. CDR3 length equals 14 residues. The germline V gene has CDR1 PRHDT and CDR2 FYEKMQ (reference sequence). V lost 3 bases to trimming and J lost 2 bases, with 10 bases between them. As DNA, the CDR3 is TGTGCCAGCAGCTTCGCCTCGAGGAACTATGGCTACACCTTC. Protein: CASSFASRNYGYTF.

The chain links TRBV7-8 to TRBJ2-1; 10 positions agree with TRBD2. Trimming took 1 base from V and 5 from J; bases not matched to a gene: 5. This CDR3 contains 16 residues. Per germline, CDR1 SGHVS and CDR2 FQNEAQ. CDR3: CASSLGSGRAHNEQFF. In nucleotides, the CDR3 is TGTGCCAGCAGCTTAGGGAGCGGGAGGGCCCACAATGAGCAGTTCTTC.

This clone was detected once. CDR3 bases: TGTGCCAGCACCCGTCCGGGACAGGTTTATGGCTACACCTTC. Protein product: CASTRPGQVYGYTF. The rearrangement joins TRBV6-5 to TRBJ1-2; 8 bases are a match to TRBD1. Trimming removed 7 bases from V and 5 bases from J; junction bases left unmatched: 9. Looked up from germline, CDR1 is MNHEY and CDR2 is SVGAGI. CDR3 length: 14 amino acids.

The chain uses TRBV6-6 and TRBJ2-7; 9 positions agree with TRBD1. Losses at the gene ends were 7 bases for V and 4 bases for J; bases not matched to a gene: 8. This CDR3 is built from 14 residues. In germline, CDR1 is MNHNY, CDR2 SVGAGI (reference sequence). Here the CDR3 DNA reads TGTGCCAGCACCCGGGACAGGGCAGGTTACGAGCAGTACTTC. It codes for CASTRDRAGYEQYF.